Below, 4 T cell receptor beta chains from the same sample are listed, as sequenced in a study of metastatic and nonmetastatic thyroid tumors. Before thyroid surgery, none of the patients had received any treatment. Via MiXCR, TCRdb re-called the PCR reads. The sample shows about 19,000 clones, approximately 25% of them seen only once. Input material: blood. The receptors stem from a male donor with papillary thyroid cancer or a benign thyroid nodule (not recorded which). Some clones in this sample may be carry-over from other donors' samples.

Only one count was recorded for this clone. V is TRBV20-1 and J is TRBJ2-7; TRBD1 is a possible D gene (6 bases). From germline, CDR1 is DFQATT and CDR2 SNEGSKA (reference sequence). There are 13 residues in the CDR3. Trimming removed 5 bases from V and 1 base from J, with 12 bases in between. The CDR3 region has the DNA TGCAGTGCTGACGACAGGAATTCCTACGAGCAGTACTTC. This translates into CSADDRNSYEQYF.

This clone was observed at least ten times. The CDR3 DNA sequence: TGTGCCAGCGTCCTTCAGTGGAACAATGAAAAACTGTTTTTT. Protein: CASVLQWNNEKLFF. The chain links TRBV6-1 to TRBJ1-4; D ambiguous. V lost 8 bases and J 5 bases, leaving 15 bases between the germline ends. The CDR3 runs to 14 residues. Germline CDR1 MNHNS, CDR2 SASEGT.

This clone was seen a few times. J is TRBJ1-1 and V is TRBV30; unclear D gene. The CDR3 runs to 13 residues. With 0 bases removed from V and 3 bases from J, the gap between germline ends came to 8 bases. Germline loops: CDR1 GTSNPN, CDR2 SVGIG (reference sequence). In DNA, the CDR3 is TGTGCCTGGAGTGTACTACCGGACACTGAAGCTTTCTTT. It yields the protein CAWSVLPDTEAFF.

The chain links TRBV28 to TRBJ1-2; a weak D match, TRBD1 (5 bases). Germline V gene lookup returns CDR1 MDHEN and CDR2 SYDVKM. V was shortened by 6 bases and J by 6 bases, with 11 bases between the two germline ends. The CDR3 has 12 amino acids. The CDR3 protein is CASSQGRNGYTF. The CDR3 coding sequence is TGTGCCAGCAGCCAGGGTAGGAATGGCTACACCTTC.